This section outlines one T cell receptor (beta chain) sequence together with its context. No antigen is known for it. This record belongs to a study of post-analysis software for immune sequencing data. Points from the study as a whole: Diversity measured as normalized Chao1 was significantly lower in multiple sclerosis patients than in controls. Samples prepared in the same batch strongly co-clustered by F measure.

Tagging with unique molecular identifiers was a feature of the TCR beta cDNA libraries. Some 500,000 cDNA molecules were recovered from an input of 1 to 10 million T cells. One entry per CDR3 protein results from TCRdb running MiXCR on the PCR reads. This table holds some 800,000 distinct CDR3 sequences, around 42% found once. Sequencing was done on a sample of blood. This sequence originates from a girl aged 10-17 years with multiple sclerosis.

CDR3 protein: CATSRDRDRLYEQYF. The CDR3 DNA reads as TGTGCCACCAGCAGAGATAGGGACAGGCTGTACGAGCAGTACTTC. This chain connects TRBV15 to TRBJ2-7; 8 bases line up with TRBD1. The V gene's germline CDR1 is LNHNV and CDR2 YYDKDF (reference sequence). The CDR3 has 15 amino acids. With 0 bases clipped from V and 4 bases from J, the junction kept 5 bases outside the gene matches. The whole variable domain, remainder taken from reference TRBV15 and TRBJ2-7, is DAMVIQNPRYQVTQFGKPVTLSCSQTLNHNVMYWYQQKSSQAPKLLFHYYDKDFNNEADTPDNFQSRRPNTSFCFLDIRSPGLGDTAMYLCATSRDRDRLYEQYFGPGTRLTVT.